These 27 T cell receptor beta chains share one sample of origin, sequenced in a study of neurological immune-mediated disorders. TCRdb called the 5' RACE reads again in MiXCR, with one record for every CDR3 protein. The sample lists 65,000 to 90,000 distinct CDR3 sequences; 10% were seen once. The sample taken for sequencing was PBMCs. The receptors stem from a man aged 35 to 55 in good health.

This clonotype was found many times. V and J are TRBV20-1 and TRBJ2-1; D gene uncertain. Germline values: CDR1 DFQATT, CDR2 SNEGSKA (reference sequence). V was trimmed by 0 bases and J by 6 bases, leaving 9 bases between them. The CDR3 length is 13 residues. The CDR3 spells CSARDPGFNEQFF. DNA of the CDR3: TGCAGTGCTAGAGATCCCGGGTTCAATGAGCAGTTCTTC.

This clonotype was seen repeatedly, ten times or more. The chain is built from TRBV27 and TRBJ2-3, with 10 bases fitting TRBD1. V trimming: 5 bases; J trimming: 1 base; junction bases outside the gene matches: 9. CDR1 is MNHEY and CDR2 is SMNVEV in the germline V gene (reference sequence). CDR3 length: 17 residues. In DNA form, the CDR3 reads TGTGCCAGCAGTCAATATACAGGGACAGGGGGCACAGATACGCAGTATTTT. Amino acids: CASSQYTGTGGTDTQYF.

This clonotype was seen many times. The chain couples TRBV7-8 to TRBJ2-5; D gene ambiguous. The V gene lost 3 bases and the J gene lost 1 base, with 9 bases spanning the gap. The CDR3 runs 14 residues. In germline, CDR1 is SGHVS, CDR2 FQNEAQ. CDR3 coding DNA: TGTGCCAGCAGCTTCCCAGACTTCCAAGAGACCCAGTACTTC. Translating it yields CASSFPDFQETQYF.

The chain carries TRBV29-1 and TRBJ1-1; D might be TRBD1 (6 bases). CDR3 size: 14 residues. Per the germline V gene, CDR1 is SQVTM and CDR2 is ANQGSEA. The V end was cut by 7 bases, the J end by 8 bases, with 23 bases between. The CDR3 DNA is TGCAGCGCCTCTTGGGACAAGAATTCCCAAGAAGCTTTCTTT. It is translated as CSASWDKNSQEAFF.

This clonotype was counted at least ten times. The CDR3 is CASSLAGSSEQYF. The CDR3 DNA reads TGCGCCAGCAGCTTGGCGGGCAGCTCCGAGCAGTACTTC. V is TRBV5-1 and J is TRBJ2-7; D call uncertain. V lost 0 bases and J 6 bases, leaving 10 bases between the germline ends. The CDR3 sequence is 13 residues long. Germline loops: CDR1 SGHRS, CDR2 YFSETQ.

This clonotype came up many times. The CDR3 nucleotides are TGTGCCAGCAGCGTAAAGGGGGGGGCCTTAATGGAGACCCAGTACTTC. It codes for CASSVKGGALMETQYF. This chain connects TRBV5-5 to TRBJ2-5, with D perhaps TRBD2 (7 bases). V was pared by 4 bases and J by 5 bases, with 21 bases between. The CDR3 spans 16 residues. CDR1 is SGHKS and CDR2 is YYEKEE in the germline V gene (reference sequence).

This clonotype has ten or more counts. The chain employs TRBV5-6 and TRBJ2-5; TRBD1 matches at 11 bases. Germline assignment: CDR1 SGHDT and CDR2 YYEEEE. CDR3 length equals 15 residues. J lost 5 bases, V lost 3 bases, and 6 bases had no gene match. The CDR3 is CASSSGQGARETQYF. Here the CDR3 DNA reads TGTGCCAGCAGCTCCGGACAGGGGGCCCGGGAGACCCAGTACTTC.

This clonotype was recorded many times. The chain couples TRBV5-1 to TRBJ1-1; a weak D match, TRBD1 (5 bases). This CDR3 has 14 amino acids. The V and J ends lost 2 bases and 6 bases respectively, with 14 bases between them. Germline CDR1 reads SGHRS; CDR2 reads YFSETQ. CDR3 bases: TGCGCCAGCAGCTTCCCCTCGACAGCGGCTGAAGCTTTCTTT. Translating it yields CASSFPSTAAEAFF.

This clonotype was found many times. This chain joins TRBV12-3 or TRBV12-4 and TRBJ2-3, with 8 bases lining up with TRBD1. V was pared by 8 bases and J by 1 base, with 2 bases of the junction left unmatched. This CDR3 is 13 amino acids long. CDR3 residues: CASGGQGTDTQYF. The CDR3 DNA is TGTGCCAGCGGGGGACAGGGCACAGATACGCAGTATTTT.

This clonotype was seen at least ten times. J is TRBJ2-3 and V is TRBV5-1, with TRBD2 matching over 9 bases. Unmatched junction bases numbered 10, after V lost 7 bases and J lost 1 base. This CDR3 spans 16 amino acids. The germline gives CDR1 SGHRS, CDR2 YFSETQ. Here the CDR3 reads CASLSLAGEGTDTQYF. CDR3 in DNA: TGCGCCAGCCTCTCCTTAGCGGGGGAGGGCACAGATACGCAGTATTTT.

The chain carries TRBV28 and TRBJ2-1; 7 bases align to TRBD1. The CDR3 length is 14 residues. Germline CDR1 and CDR2: MDHEN and SYDVKM. After removal of 5 bases from V and 10 bases from J, the junction contained 11 bases not matched to a gene. CDR3 in amino acids: CASSLTTLTGEQFF. Here the CDR3 DNA reads TGTGCCAGCAGTCTGACGACACTGACAGGGGAGCAGTTCTTC. The full variable domain, with the rest looked up from reference TRBV28 and TRBJ2-1, is DVKVTQSSRYLVKRTGEKVFLECVQDMDHENMFWYRQDPGLGLRLIYFSYDVKMKEKGDIPEGYSVSREKKERFSLILESASTNQTSMYLCASSLTTLTGEQFFGPGTRLTVL.

This clonotype was seen repeatedly, ten times or more. The chain links TRBV14 to TRBJ1-2; D call uncertain. The V and J ends lost 4 bases and 2 bases respectively, with 8 bases between them. Germline CDR1 and CDR2: SGHDN and FVKESK. This CDR3 region has 13 residues. Written as DNA, the CDR3 is TGTGCCAGCAGCCCGGACCTAAACTATGGCTACACCTTC. Translating it yields CASSPDLNYGYTF.

This clonotype occurred many times. This chain joins TRBV5-1 and TRBJ2-3; tentatively, D is TRBD1 (6 bases). The CDR3 has 14 residues. Germline values: CDR1 SGHRS, CDR2 YFSETQ. V lost 4 bases and J 2 bases, leaving 11 bases between the germline ends. In DNA form, the CDR3 reads TGCGCCAGCAGCCTTGGACAGATCACAGATACGCAGTATTTT. Its protein is CASSLGQITDTQYF.

This clonotype was recorded at least ten times. The chain is built from TRBV12-3 or TRBV12-4 and TRBJ1-1; no clear D. The CDR3 is 11 amino acids. Trimming stripped 0 bases from V and 11 bases from J, with 7 bases between. CDR3 DNA sequence: TGTGCCAGCAGTTTAGCTAAGGCGGCTTTCTTT. Its protein product is CASSLAKAAFF.

This clonotype was observed many times. CDR3 residues: CASSLAPIGYQPQHF. The CDR3 DNA sequence: TGTGCCAGCAGCTTAGCACCGATCGGCTATCAGCCCCAGCATTTT. This sequence joins TRBV7-2 and TRBJ1-5; D remains ambiguous. Trimming removed 0 bases from V and 5 bases from J, with 11 bases in between. The CDR3 consists of 15 residues. The germline V gene encodes CDR1 SGHTA and CDR2 FQGNSA.

This clonotype was picked up many times. The J gene is TRBJ1-2, the V gene TRBV5-5; tentative D call: TRBD1 (5 bases). Germline V gene data show CDR1 as SGHKS and CDR2 as YYEKEE (reference sequence). Trimming removed 5 bases from V and 0 bases from J, with 20 bases in between. The CDR3 consists of 17 residues. CDR3 region: CASSPSAGDWANYGYTF. CDR3 bases: TGTGCCAGCAGTCCCTCGGCGGGGGATTGGGCTAACTATGGCTACACCTTC.

The sample holds many counts of this clonotype. The J gene is TRBJ1-5, the V gene TRBV5-1, with D hard to call. This CDR3 has 13 amino acids. Germline lookup yields CDR1 SGHRS and CDR2 YFSETQ. Trimming left V 4 bases short and J 3 bases short, with 8 bases between. The CDR3: CASSQNINQPQHF. CDR3 nucleotides: TGCGCCAGCAGCCAGAATATCAATCAGCCCCAGCATTTT.

This clonotype was counted only a few times. The DNA of the CDR3 is TGTGCCAGCTCACCCAGACAGGATTCCTACGAGCAGTACTTC. Its protein product is CASSPRQDSYEQYF. This chain links TRBV18 with TRBJ2-7; possible D gene TRBD1, 6 bases. The CDR3 sequence is 14 residues long. The V end lost 3 bases, the J end lost 1 base, and 10 bases lay between the germline ends. Germline V gene lookup returns CDR1 KGHSH and CDR2 LQKENI.

This clonotype came up many times. V gene TRBV10-1 combines with J gene TRBJ2-3; D uncertain. Germline V gene lookup returns CDR1 WNHNN and CDR2 SYGVQD (reference sequence). This CDR3 contains 14 residues. V dropped 3 bases and J dropped 0 bases, with 7 bases sitting between them. CDR3 amino acids: CASSDVSSTDTQYF. CDR3 nucleotides: TGCGCCAGCAGTGATGTTTCTAGCACAGATACGCAGTATTTT.

This clonotype was detected ten times or more. The J gene is TRBJ2-7, the V gene TRBV7-2, with no clear D. This CDR3 region has 14 residues. Germline loops: CDR1 SGHTA, CDR2 FQGNSA. Trimming shortened V by 5 bases and J by 3 bases, and 14 bases separated the two germline ends. This CDR3 reads CASSLYNRIYEQYF. In DNA, the CDR3 is TGTGCCAGCAGCCTATATAACAGAATCTACGAGCAGTACTTC. The full variable domain, its missing parts supplied by reference TRBV7-2 and TRBJ2-7, is GAGVSQSPSNKVTEKGKDVELRCDPISGHTALYWYRQSLGQGLEFLIYFQGNSAPDKSGLPSDRFSAERTGGSVSTLTIQRTQQEDSAVYLCASSLYNRIYEQYFGPGTRLTVT.

The chain uses TRBV18 and TRBJ1-5; D perhaps matches TRBD1 (5 bases). Germline V CDR1 and CDR2: KGHSH, LQKENI. The germline V and J ends were trimmed by 2 bases and 2 bases, with 16 bases remaining between them. The CDR3 loop spans 17 amino acids. CDR3 residues: CASSPGRPGGGNQPQHF. CDR3 coding DNA: TGTGCCAGCTCACCAGGCAGACCGGGGGGTGGCAATCAGCCCCAGCATTTT.

This clonotype occurred many times. The chain is built from TRBV11-2 and TRBJ1-2, with a weak D call TRBD1 (5 bases). Germline V gene sequence: CDR1 SGHAT, CDR2 FQNNGV. V gave up 1 base and J gave up 7 bases, with 10 bases separating them. This CDR3 has 13 residues. The CDR3 here is CASSLGQQAGYTF. The CDR3 DNA reads as TGTGCCAGCAGCTTAGGCCAACAGGCTGGCTACACCTTC.

This clonotype has ten or more counts. The rearrangement links TRBV28 to TRBJ2-7; D uncertain. The CDR3 runs 13 residues. CDR1 and CDR2 from the germline V gene are MDHEN and SYDVKM. V was shortened by 2 bases and J by 2 bases, with 7 bases between the two germline ends. The CDR3 DNA is TGTGCCAGCAGTTTACCAGTACCCTACGAGCAGTACTTC. This gives the protein CASSLPVPYEQYF.

In its sample, this clonotype was seen many times. The rearrangement links TRBV27 to TRBJ2-5, with TRBD1 as a possible D gene (6 bases). Germline CDR1 and CDR2: MNHEY and SMNVEV (reference sequence). The CDR3 totals 14 residues. Trimming pared 0 bases from V and 2 bases from J, leaving 7 bases between. The CDR3 bases are TGTGCCAGCAGTTTATCAGGGGGTCAAGAGACCCAGTACTTC. Amino acid sequence: CASSLSGGQETQYF.

This clonotype occurred many times. This chain connects TRBV24-1 to TRBJ2-7; no clear D. The CDR3 loop spans 13 amino acids. CDR1 and CDR2 (germline): KGHDR, SFDVKD. Trimming took off 1 base at V and 3 bases at J, with 6 bases between the two ends. The CDR3 nucleotides read TGTGCCACCAGTGATTTCGGCGGCTACGAGCAGTACTTC. This sequence encodes CATSDFGGYEQYF.

This clonotype was seen ten or more times. V and J are TRBV7-2 and TRBJ2-5; D may match TRBD1 or TRBD2 (5 bases each). CDR1 is SGHTA and CDR2 is FQGNSA in the germline V gene. Trimming left V 5 bases short and J 4 bases short, with 14 bases between. CDR3 size: 14 residues. Here the CDR3 reads CASSPGGTAETQYF. DNA of the CDR3: TGTGCCAGCAGCCCTGGGGGAACGGCAGAGACCCAGTACTTC.

In this sample, this clonotype turned up many times. V gene TRBV5-1 combines with J gene TRBJ2-7; D ambiguous. The CDR3 covers 15 residues. Germline assignment: CDR1 SGHRS and CDR2 YFSETQ. Trimming took off 5 bases at V and 3 bases at J, with 18 bases between the two ends. The CDR3 bases are TGCGCCAGCAGACCTACGACCGGGCCGGGCTACGAGCAGTACTTC. The encoded protein is CASRPTTGPGYEQYF. Using reference TRBV5-1 and TRBJ2-7 for the parts outside the CDR3, the full variable domain is KAGVTQTPRYLIKTRGQQVTLSCSPISGHRSVSWYQQTPGQGLQFLFEYFSETQRNKGNFPGRFSGRQFSNSRSEMNVSTLELGDSALYLCASRPTTGPGYEQYFGPGTRLTVT.